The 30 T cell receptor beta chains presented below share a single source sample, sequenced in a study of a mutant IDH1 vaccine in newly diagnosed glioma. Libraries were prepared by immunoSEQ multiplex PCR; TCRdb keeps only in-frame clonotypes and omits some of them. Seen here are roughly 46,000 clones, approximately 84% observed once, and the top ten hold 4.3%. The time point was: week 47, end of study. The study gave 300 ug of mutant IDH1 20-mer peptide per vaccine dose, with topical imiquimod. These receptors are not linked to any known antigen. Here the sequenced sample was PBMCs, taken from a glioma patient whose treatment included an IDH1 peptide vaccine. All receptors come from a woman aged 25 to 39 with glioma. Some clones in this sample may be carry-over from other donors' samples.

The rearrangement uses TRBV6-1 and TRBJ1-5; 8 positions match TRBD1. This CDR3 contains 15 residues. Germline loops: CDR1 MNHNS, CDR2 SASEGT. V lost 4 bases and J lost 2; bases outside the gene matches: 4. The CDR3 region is CASSGDRRGNQPQHF. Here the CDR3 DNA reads TGTGCCAGCAGTGGGGACAGGCGGGGCAATCAGCCCCAGCATTTT.

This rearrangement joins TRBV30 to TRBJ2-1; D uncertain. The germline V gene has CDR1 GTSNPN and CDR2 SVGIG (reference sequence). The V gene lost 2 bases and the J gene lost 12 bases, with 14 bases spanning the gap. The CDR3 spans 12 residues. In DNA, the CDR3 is TGTGCCTGGAGTACCTCTATGCCCAGGCAGTTCTTC. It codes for CAWSTSMPRQFF.

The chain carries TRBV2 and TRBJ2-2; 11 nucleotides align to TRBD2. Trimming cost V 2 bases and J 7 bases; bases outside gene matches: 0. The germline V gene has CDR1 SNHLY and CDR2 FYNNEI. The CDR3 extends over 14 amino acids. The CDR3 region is CASSETSGSGELFF. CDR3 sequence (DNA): TGTGCCAGCAGTGAAACTAGCGGGAGCGGGGAGCTGTTTTTT.

The CDR3 region has the DNA TGTGCCAGCAGCCCCTCTGGCGGGAGCAACACCGGGGAGCTGTTTTTT. Translation gives CASSPSGGSNTGELFF. The chain links TRBV13 to TRBJ2-2, with TRBD2 matching over 7 bases. This CDR3 has 16 amino acids. Per germline, CDR1 PRHDT and CDR2 FYEKMQ (reference sequence). The V gene end was trimmed by 5 bases and the J gene end by 2 bases; junction bases not matched to a gene: 8.

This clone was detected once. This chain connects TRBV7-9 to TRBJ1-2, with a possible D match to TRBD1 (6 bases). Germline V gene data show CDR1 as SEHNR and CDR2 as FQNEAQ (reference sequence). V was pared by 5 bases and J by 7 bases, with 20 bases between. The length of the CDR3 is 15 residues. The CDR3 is CASSQLPTGKGGYTF. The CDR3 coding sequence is TGTGCCAGCAGCCAACTCCCGACAGGAAAGGGTGGCTACACCTTC.

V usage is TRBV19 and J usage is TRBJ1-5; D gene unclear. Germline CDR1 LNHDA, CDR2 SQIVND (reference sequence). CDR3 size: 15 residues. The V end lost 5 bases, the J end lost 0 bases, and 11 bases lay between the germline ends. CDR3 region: CASSSNGDSNQPQHF. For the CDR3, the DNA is TGTGCCAGTAGTTCAAACGGAGATAGCAATCAGCCCCAGCATTTT. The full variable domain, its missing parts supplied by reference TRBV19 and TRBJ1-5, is DGGITQSPKYLFRKEGQNVTLSCEQNLNHDAMYWYRQDPGQGLRLIYYSQIVNDFQKGDIAEGYSVSREKKESFPLTVTSAQKNPTAFYLCASSSNGDSNQPQHFGDGTRLSIL.

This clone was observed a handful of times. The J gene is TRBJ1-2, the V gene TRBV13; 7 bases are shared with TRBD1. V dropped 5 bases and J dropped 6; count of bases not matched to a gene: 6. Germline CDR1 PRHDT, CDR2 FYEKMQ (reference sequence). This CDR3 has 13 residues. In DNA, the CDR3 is TGTGCCAGCAGCGAGACAGGGAGAGATGGCTACACCTTC. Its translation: CASSETGRDGYTF.

CDR3 residues: CASSLSGRTSYEQYF. The CDR3, as DNA: TGTGCCAGCAGTTTAAGCGGGAGGACATCCTACGAGCAGTACTTC. The J gene is TRBJ2-7, the V gene TRBV27; 9 bases map to TRBD2. Trimming removed 2 bases from V and 1 base from J; junction bases left unmatched: 3. This CDR3 spans 15 amino acids. The germline V gene has CDR1 MNHEY and CDR2 SMNVEV (reference sequence).

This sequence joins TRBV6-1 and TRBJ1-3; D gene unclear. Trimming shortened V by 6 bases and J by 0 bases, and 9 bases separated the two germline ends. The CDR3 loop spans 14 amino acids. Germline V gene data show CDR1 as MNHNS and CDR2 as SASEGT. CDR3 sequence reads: CASRADHSGNTIYF. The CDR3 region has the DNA TGTGCCAGCAGGGCGGACCACTCTGGAAACACCATATATTTT.

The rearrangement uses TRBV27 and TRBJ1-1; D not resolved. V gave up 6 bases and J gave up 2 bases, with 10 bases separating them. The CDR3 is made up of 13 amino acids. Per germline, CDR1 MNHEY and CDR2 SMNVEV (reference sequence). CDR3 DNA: TGTGCCAGCAGGCCCCCGGGAAACACTGAAGCTTTCTTT. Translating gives CASRPPGNTEAFF.

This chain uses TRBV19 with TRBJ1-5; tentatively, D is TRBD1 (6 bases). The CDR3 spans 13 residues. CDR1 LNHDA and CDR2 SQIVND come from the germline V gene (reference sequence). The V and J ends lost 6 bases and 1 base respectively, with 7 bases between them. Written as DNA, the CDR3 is TGTGCCAGTAGGCAGGGGAGCAATCAGCCCCAGCATTTT. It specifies CASRQGSNQPQHF.

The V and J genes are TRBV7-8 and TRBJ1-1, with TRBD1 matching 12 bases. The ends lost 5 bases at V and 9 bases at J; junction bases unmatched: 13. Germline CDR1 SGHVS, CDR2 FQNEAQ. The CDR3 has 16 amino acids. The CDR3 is CASSPDSGQGARKAFF. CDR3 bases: TGTGCCAGCAGCCCCGACTCGGGACAGGGGGCGCGGAAAGCTTTCTTT.

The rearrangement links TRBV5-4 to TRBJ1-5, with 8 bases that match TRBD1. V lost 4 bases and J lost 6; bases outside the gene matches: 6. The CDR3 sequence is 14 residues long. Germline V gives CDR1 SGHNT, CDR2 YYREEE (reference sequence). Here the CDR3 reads CASSHDRGSQPQHF. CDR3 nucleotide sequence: TGTGCCAGCAGCCACGACAGGGGAAGTCAGCCCCAGCATTTT.

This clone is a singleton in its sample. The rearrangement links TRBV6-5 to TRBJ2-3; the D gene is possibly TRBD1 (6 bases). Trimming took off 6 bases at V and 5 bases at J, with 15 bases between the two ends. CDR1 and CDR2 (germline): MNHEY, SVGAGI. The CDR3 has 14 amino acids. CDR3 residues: CASRNTGMGDTQYF. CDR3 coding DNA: TGTGCCAGCAGGAACACAGGGATGGGAGATACGCAGTATTTT.

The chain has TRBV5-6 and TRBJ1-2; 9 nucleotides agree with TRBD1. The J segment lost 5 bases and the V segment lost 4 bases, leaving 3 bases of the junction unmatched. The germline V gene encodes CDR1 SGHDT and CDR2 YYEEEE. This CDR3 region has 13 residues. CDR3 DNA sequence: TGTGCCAGCAGCCCTGGACAGGGGTATGGCTACACCTTC. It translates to CASSPGQGYGYTF. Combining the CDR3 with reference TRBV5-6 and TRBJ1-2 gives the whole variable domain DAGVTQSPTHLIKTRGQQVTLRCSPKSGHDTVSWYQQALGQGPQFIFQYYEEEERQRGNFPDRFSGHQFPNYSSELNVNALLLGDSALYLCASSPGQGYGYTFGSGTRLTVV.

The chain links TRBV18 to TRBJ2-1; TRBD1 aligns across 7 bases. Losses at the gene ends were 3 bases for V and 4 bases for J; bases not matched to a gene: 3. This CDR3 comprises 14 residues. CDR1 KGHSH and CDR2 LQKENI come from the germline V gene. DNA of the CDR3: TGTGCCAGCTCACCGGGACAGAATTACAATGAGCAGTTCTTC. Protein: CASSPGQNYNEQFF.

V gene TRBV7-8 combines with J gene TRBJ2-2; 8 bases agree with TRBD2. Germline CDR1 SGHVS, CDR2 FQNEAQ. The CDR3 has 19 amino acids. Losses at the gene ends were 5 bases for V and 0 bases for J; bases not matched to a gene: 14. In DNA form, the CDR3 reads TGTGCCAGCAGCCTAATGCGGGCTCCGGGACTAGCGAACACCGGGGAGCTGTTTTTT. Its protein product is CASSLMRAPGLANTGELFF.

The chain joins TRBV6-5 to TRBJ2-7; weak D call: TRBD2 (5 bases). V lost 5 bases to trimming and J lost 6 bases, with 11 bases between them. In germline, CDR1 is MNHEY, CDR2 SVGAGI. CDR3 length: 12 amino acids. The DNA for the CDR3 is TGTGCCAGCAGTACACTACGGGGCGAGCAGTACTTC. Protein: CASSTLRGEQYF.

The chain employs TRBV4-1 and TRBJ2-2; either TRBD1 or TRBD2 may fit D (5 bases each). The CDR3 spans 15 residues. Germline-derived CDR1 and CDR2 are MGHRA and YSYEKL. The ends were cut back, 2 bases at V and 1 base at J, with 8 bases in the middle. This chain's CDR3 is CASSQWGLNTGELFF. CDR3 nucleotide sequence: TGCGCCAGCAGCCAATGGGGGTTGAACACCGGGGAGCTGTTTTTT.

For the CDR3, the DNA is TGTGCCAGCAGTCGAACTAGCGGGAAGGGCAATGAGCAGTTCTTC. It codes for CASSRTSGKGNEQFF. V and J are TRBV6-5 and TRBJ2-1; TRBD2 matches at 10 bases. Germline V gene data show CDR1 as MNHEY and CDR2 as SVGAGI. The CDR3 sequence is 15 residues long. Losses at the gene ends were 5 bases for V and 6 bases for J; bases not matched to a gene: 7.

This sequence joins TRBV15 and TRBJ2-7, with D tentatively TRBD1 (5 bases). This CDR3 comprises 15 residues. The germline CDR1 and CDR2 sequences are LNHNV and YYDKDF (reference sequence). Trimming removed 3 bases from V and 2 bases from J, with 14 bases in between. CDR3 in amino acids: CATSSPWKGTYEQYF. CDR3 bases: TGTGCCACCAGCAGTCCCTGGAAGGGGACCTACGAGCAGTACTTC.

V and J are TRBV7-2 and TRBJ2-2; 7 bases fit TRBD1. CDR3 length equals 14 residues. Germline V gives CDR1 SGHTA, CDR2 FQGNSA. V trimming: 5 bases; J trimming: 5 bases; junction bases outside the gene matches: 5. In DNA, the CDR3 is TGTGCCAGCAGCACCCGACAGGGAACCGGGGAGCTGTTTTTT. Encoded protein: CASSTRQGTGELFF.

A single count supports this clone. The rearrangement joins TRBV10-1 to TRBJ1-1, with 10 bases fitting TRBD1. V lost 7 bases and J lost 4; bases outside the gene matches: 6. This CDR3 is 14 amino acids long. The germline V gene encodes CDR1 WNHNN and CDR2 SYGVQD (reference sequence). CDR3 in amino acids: CASTRDRGSTEAFF. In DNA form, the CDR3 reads TGCGCCAGCACCCGGGACAGGGGAAGCACTGAAGCTTTCTTT.

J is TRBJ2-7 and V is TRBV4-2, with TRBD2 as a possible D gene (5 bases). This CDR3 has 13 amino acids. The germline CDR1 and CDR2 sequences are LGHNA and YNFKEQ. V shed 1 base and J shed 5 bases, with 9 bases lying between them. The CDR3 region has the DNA TGTGCCAGCAGCCAAGTTGTGGGAGACGAGCAGTACTTC. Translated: CASSQVVGDEQYF.

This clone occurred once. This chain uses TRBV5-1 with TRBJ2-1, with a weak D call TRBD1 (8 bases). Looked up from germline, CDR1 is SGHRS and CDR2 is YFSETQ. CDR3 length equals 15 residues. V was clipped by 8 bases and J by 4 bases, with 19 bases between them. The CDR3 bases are TGCGCCAGTTTGGGAGGGACAGGAGGGTACAATGAGCAGTTCTTC. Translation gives CASLGGTGGYNEQFF.

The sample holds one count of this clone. The CDR3: CTSSARGGVPTEAFF. DNA for the CDR3: TGCACCAGCAGCGCCCGGGGTGGGGTACCCACTGAAGCTTTCTTT. The V call is TRBV1, the J call TRBJ1-1. TRBV1 is termed a pseudogene. The CDR3 runs 15 residues.

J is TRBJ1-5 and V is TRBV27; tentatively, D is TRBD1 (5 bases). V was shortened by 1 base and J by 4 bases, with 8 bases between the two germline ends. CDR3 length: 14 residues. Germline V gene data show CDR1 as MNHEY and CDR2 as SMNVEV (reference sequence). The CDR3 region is CASSLWQGNQPQHF. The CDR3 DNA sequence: TGTGCCAGCAGTTTATGGCAGGGAAATCAGCCCCAGCATTTT.

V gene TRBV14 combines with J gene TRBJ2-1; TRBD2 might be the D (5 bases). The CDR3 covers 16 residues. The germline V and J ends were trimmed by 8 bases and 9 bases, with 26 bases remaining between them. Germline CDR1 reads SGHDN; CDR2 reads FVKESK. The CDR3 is CASASSRDSQVGEQFF. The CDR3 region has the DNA TGTGCCAGCGCTTCCAGCCGGGATTCTCAAGTCGGTGAGCAGTTCTTC. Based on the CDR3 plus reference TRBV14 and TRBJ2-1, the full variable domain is EAGVTQFPSHSVIEKGQTVTLRCDPISGHDNLYWYRRVMGKEIKFLLHFVKESKQDESGMPNNRFLAERTGGTYSTLKVQPAELEDSGVYFCASASSRDSQVGEQFFGPGTRLTVL.

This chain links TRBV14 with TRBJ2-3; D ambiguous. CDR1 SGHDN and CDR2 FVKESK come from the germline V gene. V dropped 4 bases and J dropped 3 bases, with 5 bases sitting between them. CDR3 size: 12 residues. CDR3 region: CASSLYTDTQYF. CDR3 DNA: TGTGCCAGCAGCCTCTATACAGATACGCAGTATTTT.

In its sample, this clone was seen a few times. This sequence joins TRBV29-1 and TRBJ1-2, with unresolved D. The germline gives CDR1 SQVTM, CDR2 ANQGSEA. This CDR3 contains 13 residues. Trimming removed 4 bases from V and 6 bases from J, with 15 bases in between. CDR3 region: CSVVWQDADGYTF. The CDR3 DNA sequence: TGCAGCGTTGTCTGGCAGGACGCGGATGGCTACACCTTC.